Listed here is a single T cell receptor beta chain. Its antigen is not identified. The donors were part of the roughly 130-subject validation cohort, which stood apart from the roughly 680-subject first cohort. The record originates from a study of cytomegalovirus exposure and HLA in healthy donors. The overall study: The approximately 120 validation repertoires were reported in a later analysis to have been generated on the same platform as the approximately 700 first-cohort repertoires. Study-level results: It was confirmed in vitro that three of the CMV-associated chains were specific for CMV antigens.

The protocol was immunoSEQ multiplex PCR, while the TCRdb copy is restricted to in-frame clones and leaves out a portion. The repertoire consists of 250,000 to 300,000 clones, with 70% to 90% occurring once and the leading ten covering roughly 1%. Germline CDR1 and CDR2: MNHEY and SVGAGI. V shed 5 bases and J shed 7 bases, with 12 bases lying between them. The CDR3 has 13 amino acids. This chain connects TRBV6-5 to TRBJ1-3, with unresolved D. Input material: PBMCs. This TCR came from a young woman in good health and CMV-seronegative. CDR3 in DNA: TGTGCCAGCAGTCCCCCAAGGCGGAACACCATATATTTT. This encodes CASSPPRRNTIYF.